These T cell receptor beta chains were read from a single sample in a study of T cell responses to AZD1222 COVID-19 vaccine. Clones were read by immunoSEQ multiplex PCR, and TCRdb kept only the in-frame ones, dropping some. This sample has some 130,000 clones, with around 87% found just once. The material was peripheral blood, obtained on day 0 of AZD1222 vaccination. Receptors originate from an adult in good health. Each CDR3 is given with its conserved first and last residue. The D gene is left open where the match is weak. Only part of the rows carry a size: once, few, many, or a class if the clone is expanded.

D: TRBD2; V: TRBV30; J: TRBJ2-2; size: .; CDR3: CAWIGNGGTGELFF; DNA: TGTGCCTGGATAGGAAACGGGGGGACCGGGGAGCTGTTTTTT
D: TRBD2; V: TRBV25-1; J: TRBJ2-7; size: .; CDR3: CASSESLAGAHEQYF; DNA: TGTGCCAGCAGTGAATCTCTAGCGGGGGCCCACGAGCAGTACTTC
D: TRBD2; V: TRBV27; J: TRBJ2-5; size: .; CDR3: CASSLSRSGGDQYF; DNA: TGTGCCAGCAGTTTATCTCGGTCGGGGGGGGACCAGTACTTC
D: TRBD1; V: TRBV19; J: TRBJ2-3; size: few; CDR3: CASSPRQGPTDTQYF; DNA: TGTGCCAGTAGTCCCCGACAGGGGCCCACAGATACGCAGTATTTT
D: TRBD1; V: TRBV6-5; J: TRBJ1-6; size: once; CDR3: CASSTPGQANSPLHF; DNA: TGTGCCAGCAGTACACCGGGACAGGCAAATTCACCCCTCCACTTT
D: .; V: TRBV5-1; J: TRBJ2-2; size: .; CDR3: CASQQGNVGTGELFF; DNA: TGCGCCAGCCAGCAGGGGAACGTCGGCACCGGGGAGCTGTTTTTT
D: TRBD1; V: TRBV9; J: TRBJ1-6; size: .; CDR3: CASSVLGGADSPLHF; DNA: TGTGCCAGCAGCGTCTTAGGGGGCGCGGATTCACCCCTCCACTTT
D: TRBD1; V: TRBV5-1; J: TRBJ1-4; size: .; CDR3: CASSLATGWEEKLFF; DNA: TGCGCCAGCAGCCTAGCGACAGGGTGGGAGGAAAAACTGTTTTTT
D: TRBD1; V: TRBV7-6; J: TRBJ1-5; size: .; CDR3: CASSSGQGTPQHF; DNA: TGTGCCAGCAGCTCAGGACAGGGCACGCCCCAGCATTTT
D: .; V: TRBV30; J: TRBJ1-1; size: once; CDR3: CAWSVRNGGTEAFF; DNA: TGTGCCTGGAGTGTACGAAACGGCGGCACTGAAGCTTTCTTT
D: .; V: TRBV6-5; J: TRBJ2-7; size: .; CDR3: CASSYSIGGSYEQYF; DNA: TGTGCCAGCAGTTACTCTATCGGGGGCTCCTACGAGCAGTACTTC
D: TRBD1; V: TRBV10-3; J: TRBJ2-7; size: .; CDR3: CAISGTGNSYEQYF; DNA: TGTGCCATCAGCGGGACAGGGAACTCCTACGAGCAGTACTTC
D: .; V: TRBV2; J: TRBJ1-1; size: .; CDR3: CASSESRVLANTEAFF; DNA: TGTGCCAGCAGTGAATCCAGGGTTTTGGCGAACACTGAAGCTTTCTTT
D: .; V: TRBV7-2; J: TRBJ1-2; size: .; CDR3: CASSSTLIQGMEGYTF; DNA: TGTGCCAGCAGCTCGACCCTCATACAGGGAATGGAGGGCTACACCTTC
D: .; V: TRBV10-3; J: TRBJ1-3; size: .; CDR3: CAITRGQQGNTIYF; DNA: TGTGCGATCACGCGGGGCCAGCAGGGAAACACCATATATTTT
D: .; V: TRBV6-5; J: TRBJ1-1; size: .; CDR3: CASSQPPNTEAFF; DNA: TGTGCCAGCAGTCAACCTCCGAACACTGAAGCTTTCTTT
D: .; V: TRBV6-5; J: TRBJ1-2; size: .; CDR3: CASSYSTGNYGYTF; DNA: TGTGCCAGCAGTTACTCGACGGGTAACTATGGCTACACCTTC
D: TRBD1; V: TRBV28; J: TRBJ2-7; size: .; CDR3: CASSSTGTGPEGQYF; DNA: TGTGCCAGCAGTTCTACCGGGACAGGACCCGAGGGGCAGTACTTC
D: .; V: TRBV5-1; J: TRBJ2-5; size: .; CDR3: CASSLGLGQETQYF; DNA: TGCGCCAGCAGCTTGGGCTTAGGGCAAGAGACCCAGTACTTC
D: .; V: TRBV7-2; J: TRBJ1-6; size: .; CDR3: CAEGGWGNSPLHF; DNA: TGTGCCGAAGGGGGTTGGGGGAATTCACCCCTCCACTTT
D: TRBD1; V: TRBV28; J: TRBJ1-2; size: few; CDR3: CAISGDRVHGYTF; DNA: TGTGCCATCTCGGGAGACAGGGTCCATGGCTACACCTTC
D: .; V: TRBV20-1; J: TRBJ2-7; size: .; CDR3: CSASGDGYEQYF; DNA: TGCAGTGCTAGTGGGGACGGTTACGAGCAGTACTTC
D: .; V: TRBV7-2; J: TRBJ2-7; size: .; CDR3: CASSRDSAYEQYF; DNA: TGTGCCAGCAGCCGGGACTCAGCCTACGAGCAGTACTTC
D: .; V: TRBV5-8; J: TRBJ1-5; size: .; CDR3: CASSHQLNSLTQPQHF; DNA: TGTGCCAGCTCACATCAACTTAACTCCCTGACCCAGCCCCAGCATTTT
D: TRBD1; V: TRBV7-3; J: TRBJ1-1; size: .; CDR3: CASSLTGETEAFF; DNA: TGTGCCAGCAGCCTAACAGGGGAAACTGAAGCTTTCTTT
D: .; V: TRBV3-1/TRBV3-2; J: TRBJ2-1; size: .; CDR3: CASSPYDSYNEQFF; DNA: TGTGCCAGCAGCCCTTATGACAGTTACAATGAGCAGTTCTTC
D: .; V: TRBV19; J: TRBJ1-4; size: .; CDR3: CASHRAFATNEKLFF; DNA: TGTGCCAGTCACAGGGCTTTTGCAACTAATGAAAAACTGTTTTTT
D: TRBD1; V: TRBV2; J: TRBJ1-1; size: .; CDR3: CASSESERGHTEAFF; DNA: TGTGCCAGCAGTGAATCTGAGAGGGGGCACACTGAAGCTTTCTTT
D: .; V: TRBV7-3; J: TRBJ1-1; size: .; CDR3: CASSLTLSTEAFF; DNA: TGTGCCAGCAGCTTAACGTTAAGCACTGAAGCTTTCTTT
D: .; V: TRBV19; J: TRBJ1-1; size: .; CDR3: CASRGVGLGAENTEAFF; DNA: TGTGCCAGTAGAGGTGTTGGGTTGGGGGCTGAGAACACTGAAGCTTTCTTT
D: .; V: TRBV4-2; J: TRBJ1-5; size: .; CDR3: CASSQDRDQPQHF; DNA: TGTGCCAGCAGCCAAGACAGAGATCAGCCCCAGCATTTT
D: TRBD1; V: TRBV19; J: TRBJ1-2; size: few; CDR3: CASSSLTGLNYGYTF; DNA: TGTGCCAGTAGTTCCCTGACAGGGTTGAACTATGGCTACACCTTC